This note documents a single T cell receptor beta chain sequence. The entry originates in a study of blood T cell repertoires in COVID-19. Authors' data handling: Quantification of nucleated cells was approximated via reference gene primer amplification. Sequencing used immunoSEQ multiplex PCR; TCRdb keeps in-frame clones, though not all of them. V, J and clone size are taken as reported in that table, and D and trimming were inferred from the DNA itself. This sample has around 250,000 clones, with roughly four fifths found just once. Donors in Cohort 3 counted as recovered after two negative PCRs, clearance, or symptom resolution. In germline, CDR1 is MNHEY, CDR2 SMNVEV (reference sequence). The CDR3 consists of 14 residues. J was trimmed by 4 bases and V by 4 bases; bases with no gene match: 5.

The sequence was obtained from a man over 45 who had recovered from COVID-19. The sequencing input was PBMCs or T cells enriched from blood (not recorded which). This rearrangement joins TRBV27 to TRBJ1-2; 8 bases map to TRBD1. CDR3 residues: CASSSGGAVYGYTF. CDR3 DNA: TGTGCCAGCAGTTCAGGGGGCGCTGTCTATGGCTACACCTTC.